This TCR beta chain appears in the sequencing data of a study of CD8 T cells in Susac syndrome (dated by TCRdb to between 2018 and 2021). Notes on the research overall: The study used repertoire sequencing to test whether antigen drove CD8+ T cell activation and differentiation in Susac syndrome.

Points the paper makes about the study in general: The number of individuals in the TCR sequencing and HLA analysis was recognized as being relatively small.

RNA was extracted with the RNeasy kit and 0.5 to 1 ug was reverse transcribed using random hexamers. The immunoSEQ multiplex PCR assay, covering 54 Vbeta and 13 Jbeta segments, was used to amplify TCR beta CDR3 regions. Bias from PCR amplification was corrected by using a synthetic template baseline for primer optimization and for computational correction. The authors' analysis ran thus. Only productive sequences were kept, with reads annotated to V, D and J genes according to IMGT and analyzed in immunoSEQ Analyzer. To calculate clonality, Shannon entropy was normalized by log2 of the number of productive unique sequences and then subtracted from one. For each patient and control, public and private clones were evaluated within the 100 most prevalent clones. Susac-specific clones were defined as absent from healthy and MS cohorts, over a thousand published viral clones and other ImmuneACCESS disease sequences. In TCRdb, the public reads were trimmed at Q25 with fastp and aligned with MiXCR, with productive beta chains retained. When rows share a CDR3 protein, they turn into one entry using the most common DNA and genes. TCRdb, not the original authors, processed these V and J calls. The sample table lists fewer than 250,000 distinct CDR3 sequences, 93% of them with a count of one. The ten largest make up approximately 0.098% of the sample.

High-throughput TCR beta sequencing profiled peripheral blood CD8+ and CD4+ T cells from healthy donors, Susac syndrome patients and multiple sclerosis patients. Healthy donors were included as age- and sex-matched controls. Bulk CD8+ and CD4+ T cells were purified by magnetic negative isolation, whereas CD8+ TEMRA cells were enriched by FACS. Blood was drawn into EDTA tubes, processed within 24 hours, and PBMCs were isolated by density gradient centrifugation. PBMCs intended for TCR sequencing were cryopreserved in liquid nitrogen and thawed later in a water bath at 37 degrees C. The sorted or isolated CD4+, CD8+ and CD8+ TEMRA cells reached a purity of at least 90%. Spanning cysteine to phenylalanine, the CDR3 consists of 14 amino acids. Just CDR3 DNA is preserved here, 42 bases in frame from base 1. Taken from the germline V gene, the CDR1 and CDR2 loops are SGHTA and FQGNSA. V is clipped by 4 bases and J by 3 bases, and the sequence between their germline boundaries is 11 bases long.

For this clonotype: Its specific antigen is unknown. No qualities accompany the bases; no much larger clone lies one base away.

This sequence originates from a human donor in good health. The chain was built from TRBV7-2 and TRBJ2-3; TRBD2 is possibly the D segment (6 matching bases). Sequences were obtained from CD4+ T cells from PBMCs. The CDR3 protein sequence reads: CASSWGTRTDTQYF. The nucleotide sequence is given as TGTGCCAGCAGCTGGGGGACTCGTACAGATACGCAGTATTTT.